This note documents a single T cell receptor (beta chain) sequence. What it recognizes is unknown. V was pared by 3 bases and J by 0 bases, with 8 bases between. CDR1 and CDR2 (germline): SGHNT, YYREEE (reference sequence). The CDR3 totals 14 residues. This record belongs to a study of T cell repertoires in cytomegalovirus infection. TCRdb reanalysed the reads using MiXCR and keeps one entry per CDR3 protein. The table lists around 340,000 distinct CDR3 sequences, around 29% of them singletons, with roughly 20% in the top ten. The clonotype was recovered from a human donor in good health (CMV status not recorded). Some clones in this sample may be carry-over from other donors' samples. The genes are TRBV5-4 and TRBJ2-3, with D uncertain. The sequencing here drew on cultured PBMCs, taken from culture after CMV antigen stimulation. CDR3 sequence (DNA): TGTGCCAGCAGCTGGGCTTCCAGCACAGATACGCAGTATTTT. It yields the protein CASSWASSTDTQYF.